The rows below give T cell receptor beta chains drawn from one sample of a study of T cells in Graves' hyperthyroidism and ophthalmopathy. TCRdb re-analysed the multiplex PCR reads in MiXCR, keeping a single row per CDR3 protein. The sample includes roughly 700,000 distinct CDR3 sequences, 17% seen only once; the top ten take around a sixth. Source material: blood. The receptors here all came from a man aged 50 or older with Graves' hyperthyroidism. CDR3s include the opening cysteine and the closing phenylalanine or tryptophan. D genes are given only for firm matches. For some rows the clone size is stated as once, few or many, or as a class when expanded; others skip it.

J: TRBJ2-1; V: TRBV7-2; size: many; D: NA; length: 17; CDR3: CASSLTGRHPGYNEQFF; DNA: TGTGCCAGCAGCTTAACGGGCCGGCATCCTGGATACAATGAGCAGTTCTTC
J: TRBJ2-7; V: TRBV19; size: many; D: NA; length: 14; CDR3: CASSIFFRGDEQYF; DNA: TGTGCCAGTAGTATATTTTTTCGAGGGGACGAGCAGTACTTC
J: TRBJ2-5; V: TRBV6-1; size: few; D: NA; length: 11; CDR3: CASSRGSNLYF; DNA: TGTGCCAGCAGTAGAGGGAGTAATCTATACTTC
J: TRBJ2-5; V: TRBV14; size: many; D: TRBD2; length: 15; CDR3: CASSRLTSGQETQYF; DNA: TGTGCCAGCAGCCGACTCACTAGCGGACAAGAGACCCAGTACTTC
J: TRBJ2-2; V: TRBV6-5; size: NA; D: NA; length: 13; CDR3: CASSYRVTGELFF; DNA: TGTGCCAGCAGTTACAGGGTGACCGGGGAGCTGTTTTTT
J: TRBJ2-5; V: TRBV4-1; size: few; D: NA; length: 14; CDR3: CASSAVGRGKTQYF; DNA: TGCGCCAGCAGCGCCGTAGGGCGCGGGAAGACCCAGTACTTC
J: TRBJ2-2; V: TRBV5-1; size: few; D: TRBD1; length: 15; CDR3: CASTRDRGPSGELFF; DNA: TGCGCCAGCACCCGGGACAGGGGGCCGTCCGGGGAGCTGTTTTTT
J: TRBJ2-3; V: TRBV29-1; size: many; D: TRBD2; length: 17; CDR3: CSLSQRVAGLRLDTQYF; DNA: TGCAGCCTATCGCAGAGGGTAGCGGGATTGAGGTTGGATACGCAGTATTTT
J: TRBJ2-1; V: TRBV20-1; size: many; D: TRBD2; length: 14; CDR3: CSASPGRGYNEQFF; DNA: TGCAGTGCTAGTCCCGGGAGGGGTTACAATGAGCAGTTCTTC
J: TRBJ2-5; V: TRBV27; size: few; D: TRBD2; length: 13; CDR3: CASGKRERETQYF; DNA: TGTGCCAGCGGAAAGCGGGAGAGGGAGACCCAGTACTTC
J: TRBJ2-5; V: TRBV20-1; size: NA; D: NA; length: 13; CDR3: CSVPNKYQETQYF; DNA: TGCAGTGTTCCAAACAAGTACCAAGAGACCCAGTACTTC
J: TRBJ1-6; V: TRBV7-2; size: many; D: TRBD1; length: 15; CDR3: CASSLAGTGDSPLHF; DNA: TGTGCCAGCAGCTTAGCCGGGACAGGGGATTCACCCCTCCACTTT